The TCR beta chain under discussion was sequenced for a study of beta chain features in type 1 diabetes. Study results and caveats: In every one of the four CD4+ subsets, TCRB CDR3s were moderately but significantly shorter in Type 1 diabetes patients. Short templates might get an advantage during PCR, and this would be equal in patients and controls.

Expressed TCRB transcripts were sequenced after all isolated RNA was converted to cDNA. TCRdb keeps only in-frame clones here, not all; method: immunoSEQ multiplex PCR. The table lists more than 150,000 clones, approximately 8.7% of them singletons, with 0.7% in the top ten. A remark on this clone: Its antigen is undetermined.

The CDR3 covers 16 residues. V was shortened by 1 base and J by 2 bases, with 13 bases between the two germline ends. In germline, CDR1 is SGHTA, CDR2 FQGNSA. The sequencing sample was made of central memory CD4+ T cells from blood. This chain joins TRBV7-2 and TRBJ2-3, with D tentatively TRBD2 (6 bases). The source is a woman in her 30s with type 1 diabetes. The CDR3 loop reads CASSLVGSGLTDTQYF. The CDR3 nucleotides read TGTGCCAGCAGCTTAGTCGGTAGCGGCCTCACAGATACGCAGTATTTT.